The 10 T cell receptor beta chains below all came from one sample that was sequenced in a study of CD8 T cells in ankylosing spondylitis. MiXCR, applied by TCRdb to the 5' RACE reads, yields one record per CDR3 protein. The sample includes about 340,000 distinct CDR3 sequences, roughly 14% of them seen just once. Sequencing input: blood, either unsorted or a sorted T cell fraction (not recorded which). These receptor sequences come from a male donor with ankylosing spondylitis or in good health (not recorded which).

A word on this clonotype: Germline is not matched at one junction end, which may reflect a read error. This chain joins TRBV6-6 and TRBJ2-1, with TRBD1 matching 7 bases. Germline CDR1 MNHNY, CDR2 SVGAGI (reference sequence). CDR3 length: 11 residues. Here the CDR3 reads CASSQQGSLLF. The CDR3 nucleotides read TGTGCCAGCAGTCAACAGGGGTCGCTACTCTTC.

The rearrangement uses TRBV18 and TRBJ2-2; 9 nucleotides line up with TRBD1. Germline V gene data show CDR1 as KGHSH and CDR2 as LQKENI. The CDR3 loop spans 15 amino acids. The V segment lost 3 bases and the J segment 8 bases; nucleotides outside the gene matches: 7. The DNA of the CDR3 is TGTGCCAGCTCACCTCGAGGACAGGGGTCGGGGGAGCTGTTTTTT. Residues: CASSPRGQGSGELFF.

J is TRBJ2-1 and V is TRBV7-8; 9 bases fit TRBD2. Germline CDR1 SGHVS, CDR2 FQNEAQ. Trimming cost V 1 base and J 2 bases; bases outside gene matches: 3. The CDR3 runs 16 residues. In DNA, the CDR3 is TGTGCCAGCAGCTTAGGACTAGCGGTGGCCTACAATGAGCAGTTCTTC. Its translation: CASSLGLAVAYNEQFF. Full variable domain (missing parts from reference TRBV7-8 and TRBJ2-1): GAGVSQSPRYKVAKRGQDVALRCDPISGHVSLFWYQQALGQGPEFLTYFQNEAQLDKSGLPSDRFFAERPEGSVSTLKIQRTQQEDSAVYLCASSLGLAVAYNEQFFGPGTRLTVL.

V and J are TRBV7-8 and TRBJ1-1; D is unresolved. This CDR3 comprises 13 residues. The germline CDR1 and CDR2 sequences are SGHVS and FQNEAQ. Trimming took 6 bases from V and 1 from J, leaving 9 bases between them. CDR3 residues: CASRHRENTEAFF. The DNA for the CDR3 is TGTGCCAGCAGGCACCGGGAGAACACTGAAGCTTTCTTT.

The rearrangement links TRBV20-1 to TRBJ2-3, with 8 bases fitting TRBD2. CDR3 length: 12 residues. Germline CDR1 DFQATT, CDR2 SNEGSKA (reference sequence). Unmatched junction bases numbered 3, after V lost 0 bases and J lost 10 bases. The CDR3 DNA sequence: TGCAGTGCTAGAGAGGCGGGAGGAGCGCAGTATTTT. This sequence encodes CSAREAGGAQYF.

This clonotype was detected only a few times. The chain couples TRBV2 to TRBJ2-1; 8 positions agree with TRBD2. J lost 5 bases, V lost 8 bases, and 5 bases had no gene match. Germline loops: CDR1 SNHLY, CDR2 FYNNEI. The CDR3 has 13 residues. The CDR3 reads CASSGLANNEQFF. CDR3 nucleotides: TGTGCCAGCTCCGGACTAGCAAACAATGAGCAGTTCTTC.

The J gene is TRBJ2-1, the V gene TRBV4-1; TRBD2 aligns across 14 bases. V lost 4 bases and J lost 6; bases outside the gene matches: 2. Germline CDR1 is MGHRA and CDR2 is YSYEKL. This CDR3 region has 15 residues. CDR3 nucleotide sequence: TGCGCCAGCAGCCGGGGACTAGCGGGAGCCAATGAGCAGTTCTTC. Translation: CASSRGLAGANEQFF.

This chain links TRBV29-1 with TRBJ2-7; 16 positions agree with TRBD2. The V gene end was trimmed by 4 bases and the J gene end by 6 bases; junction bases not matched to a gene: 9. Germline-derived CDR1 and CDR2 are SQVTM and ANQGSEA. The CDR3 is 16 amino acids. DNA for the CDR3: TGCAGCGTTGGGGGACTAGCGGGAGGGCCGTTTAGCGAGCAGTACTTC. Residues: CSVGGLAGGPFSEQYF.

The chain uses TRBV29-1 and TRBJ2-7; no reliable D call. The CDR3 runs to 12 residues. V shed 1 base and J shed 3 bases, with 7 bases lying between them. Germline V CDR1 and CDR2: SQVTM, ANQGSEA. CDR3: CSVEGHNYEQYF. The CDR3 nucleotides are TGCAGCGTTGAAGGGCACAACTACGAGCAGTACTTC.

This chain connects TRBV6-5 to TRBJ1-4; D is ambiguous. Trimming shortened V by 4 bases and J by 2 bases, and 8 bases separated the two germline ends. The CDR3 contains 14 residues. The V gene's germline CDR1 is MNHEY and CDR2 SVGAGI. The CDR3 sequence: CASSWAGTNEKLFF. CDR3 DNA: TGTGCCAGCAGTTGGGCCGGTACTAATGAAAAACTGTTTTTT.